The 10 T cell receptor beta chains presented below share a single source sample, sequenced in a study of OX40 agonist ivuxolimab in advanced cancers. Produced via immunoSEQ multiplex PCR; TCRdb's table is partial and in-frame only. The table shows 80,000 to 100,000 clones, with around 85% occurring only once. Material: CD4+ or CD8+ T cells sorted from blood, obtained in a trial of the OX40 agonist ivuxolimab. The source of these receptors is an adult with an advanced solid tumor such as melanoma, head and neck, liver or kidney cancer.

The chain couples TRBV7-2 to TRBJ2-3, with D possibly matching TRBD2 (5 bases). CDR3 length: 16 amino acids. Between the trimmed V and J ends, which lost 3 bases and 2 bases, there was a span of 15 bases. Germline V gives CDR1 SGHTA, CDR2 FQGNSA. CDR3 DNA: TGTGCCAGCAGCTTTCCTTTCGGGATGAACACAGATACGCAGTATTTT. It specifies CASSFPFGMNTDTQYF.

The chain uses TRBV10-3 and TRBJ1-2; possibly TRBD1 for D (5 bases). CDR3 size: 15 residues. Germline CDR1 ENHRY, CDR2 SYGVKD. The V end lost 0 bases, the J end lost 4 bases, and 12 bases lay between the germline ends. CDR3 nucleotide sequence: TGTGCCATCAGTGAGTCCCCGGGACTCTCCTATGGCTACACCTTC. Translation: CAISESPGLSYGYTF.

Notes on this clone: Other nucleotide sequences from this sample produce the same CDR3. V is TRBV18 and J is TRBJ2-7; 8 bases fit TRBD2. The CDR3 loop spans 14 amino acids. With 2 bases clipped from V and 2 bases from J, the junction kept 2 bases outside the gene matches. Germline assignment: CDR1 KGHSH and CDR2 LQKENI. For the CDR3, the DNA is TGTGCCAGCTCACCAGCAGCGGGAGCCTACGAGCAGTACGTC. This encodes CASSPAAGAYEQYV.

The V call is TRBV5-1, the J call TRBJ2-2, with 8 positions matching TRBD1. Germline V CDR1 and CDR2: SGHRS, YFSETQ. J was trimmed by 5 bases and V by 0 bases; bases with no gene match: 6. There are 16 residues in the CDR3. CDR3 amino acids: CASSLALRGQTGELFF. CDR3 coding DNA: TGCGCCAGCAGCTTGGCTCTCAGGGGGCAGACCGGGGAGCTGTTTTTT. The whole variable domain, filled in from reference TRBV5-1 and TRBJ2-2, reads KAGVTQTPRYLIKTRGQQVTLSCSPISGHRSVSWYQQTPGQGLQFLFEYFSETQRNKGNFPGRFSGRQFSNSRSEMNVSTLELGDSALYLCASSLALRGQTGELFFGEGSRLTVL.

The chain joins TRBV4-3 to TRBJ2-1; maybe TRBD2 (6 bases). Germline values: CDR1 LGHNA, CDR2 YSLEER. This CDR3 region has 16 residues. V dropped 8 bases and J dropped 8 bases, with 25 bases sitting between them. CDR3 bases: TGCGCCAGCTCCCCAGGTCTGGGACTTAAGATAGATGAGCAGTTCTTC. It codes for CASSPGLGLKIDEQFF.

The CDR3 loop reads CASSIRVNEQFF. The DNA of the CDR3 is TGTGCCAGCAGTATCAGGGTCAATGAGCAGTTCTTC. V gene TRBV28 combines with J gene TRBJ2-1; the D gene is possibly TRBD1 (5 bases). This CDR3 region has 12 residues. CDR1 and CDR2 from the germline V gene are MDHEN and SYDVKM. The V end lost 5 bases, the J end lost 6 bases, and 8 bases lay between the germline ends.

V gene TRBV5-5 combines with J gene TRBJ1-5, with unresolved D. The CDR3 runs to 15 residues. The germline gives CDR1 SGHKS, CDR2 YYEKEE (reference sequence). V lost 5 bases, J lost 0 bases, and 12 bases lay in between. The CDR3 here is CASRLDGNSNQPQHF. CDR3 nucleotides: TGTGCCAGCAGACTTGACGGGAATAGCAATCAGCCCCAGCATTTT.

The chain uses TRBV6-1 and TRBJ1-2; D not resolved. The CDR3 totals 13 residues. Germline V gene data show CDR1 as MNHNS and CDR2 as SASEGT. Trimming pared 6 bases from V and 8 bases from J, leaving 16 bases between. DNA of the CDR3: TGTGCCAGCAGGCCGCATAAGTCTGGGGGCTACACCTTC. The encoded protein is CASRPHKSGGYTF.

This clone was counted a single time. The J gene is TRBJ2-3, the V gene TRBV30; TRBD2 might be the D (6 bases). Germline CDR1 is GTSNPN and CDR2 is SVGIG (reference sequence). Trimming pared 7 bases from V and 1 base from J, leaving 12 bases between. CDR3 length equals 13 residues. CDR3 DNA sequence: TGTGCCTCTAGACTAGAAGGCACAGATACGCAGTATTTT. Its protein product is CASRLEGTDTQYF.

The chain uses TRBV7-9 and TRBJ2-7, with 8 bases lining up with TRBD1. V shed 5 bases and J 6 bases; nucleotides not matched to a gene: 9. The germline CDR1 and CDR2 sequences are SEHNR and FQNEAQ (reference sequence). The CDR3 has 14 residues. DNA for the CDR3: TGTGCCAGCAGCCCCGGACAGGGACAAGGCGAGCAGTACTTC. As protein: CASSPGQGQGEQYF.